This T cell receptor beta chain stems from a study of blood T cell repertoires in COVID-19. The overall study: The analysed material was cDNA or gDNA that came from T cells, B-cell-depleted T cells, or PBMCs.

Study processing details: Estimated nucleated cell counts came from reference gene primer amplification. TCRdb's copy holds only in-frame clones and misses some; the assay was immunoSEQ multiplex PCR. The V and J calls and clone size were taken over from that table, and D and trimming were inferred from the DNA. The sample has approximately 200,000 clones, 94% seen once. Seattle-derived patients entered the study during active infection and were followed longitudinally. Germline CDR1 reads SQVTM; CDR2 reads ANQGSEA. The ends lost 7 bases at V and 7 bases at J; junction bases unmatched: 3. This CDR3 region has 12 residues.

The sequence derives from a man aged 25 to 40 with COVID-19, enrolled during active disease. Sequenced sample: peripheral blood. The chain employs TRBV29-1 and TRBJ2-1; 11 positions agree with TRBD2. The CDR3 DNA is TGCAGCGCTGGGACTAGCGGAAATGAGCAGTTCTTC. This gives the protein CSAGTSGNEQFF.